This T cell receptor beta chain emerged from a study of T cell responses to AZD1222 COVID-19 vaccine (TCRdb year 2021). For context, the study as a whole: A total of 230 to 250 trial participants underwent TCR sequencing, of whom under 220 had received two doses of AZD1222 and some 26 had received two doses of the MenACWY control vaccine. Enrollment into the trials was organized by age into subgroups of 18-55, 56-69 and 70-plus years, and those subgroups contained approximately 160, 26 and 62 TCR-sequenced participants, respectively.

From its cysteine to its phenylalanine, the CDR3 spans 13 amino acids. Only the CDR3 DNA is retained, 39 bases long and in frame from the first base. V sheds 5 bases and J sheds 7 bases, leaving 14 bases between their ends. As encoded in the germline V gene, CDR1 is SGHAT while CDR2 is FQNNGV. The CDR3 regions of human TCRbeta chains were subjected to immunosequencing. As for the authors' bioinformatics: Repertoire TCRs were matched against a reference library of SARS-CoV-2-specific TCRs generated with the MIRA antigen-specificity platform. Breadth was defined as the fraction of unique TCRs that were SARS-CoV-2-associated, and depth was defined as the fraction of total T cells that were SARS-CoV-2-associated. Using the MIRA data, each spike-specific TCR was assigned both to the spike region to which the TCR was reactive and to a CD4 or CD8 class. Log10-transformed breadth and depth values were compared by one-way ANOVA with Sidak's multiple comparisons tests. The immuneACCESS repertoire file appears here via TCRdb, limited to in-frame rearrangements. These files lack a portion of the clones; in checked studies, under half of the deficit traces to unresolved V genes, and the cause of the others is not known. The V and J calls and clone size are taken from that table; D and trimming were inferred from the DNA. Counted in this sample were approximately 120,000 clones; more than 70% of them appeared once. The ten largest clones represent 4.4% of the sample.

Study-wide findings and limitations: The 56-69-year group was small, and its depth increase did not reach significance, likely because of low power. Reportedly, close to half of the unique spike-specific TCRs recognized epitopes lying outside the regions that are mutated in the B.1.351 and B.1.1.7 variants. Spike-specific TCR breadth and depth rose significantly after two AZD1222 doses compared with day 0 and with MenACWY recipients. No day 14 peak-response samples were available, so repertoires were characterized only after the peak T cell response. Participants were mostly white British, with more females than males. The authors suggested clonal diversity may have been underestimated. Conclusions about previously exposed vaccinees are limited, since just five to seven AZD1222 recipients were seropositive for SARS-CoV-2 at baseline. CD4 TCRs associated with the vaccine covered the entire spike protein, and the dominant responses were in regions 160-218 and 743-854.

The sample's time point label is to be understood as: about 28 days (+/-7) after the second vaccine dose. AZD1222 recipients whose second dose came at about 4 weeks and those whose second dose came at about 12 weeks were combined into one group, since spike-specific TCR depth and breadth did not differ between the two schedules. Vaccinee samples were obtained from the UK trials COV001 and COV002, which included a single-blind randomized controlled phase 2/3 trial of AZD1222 (ChAdOx1 nCoV-19) in healthy adults. For TCRbeta chain sequencing, PBMC samples from trial participants were taken at day 0 and at day 28 after the second dose. Details on this clone: Its binding antigen is unknown. Base qualities are not at hand, and no much larger clone is one base apart.

Specimen: peripheral blood, collected 28 days after the second AZD1222 dose. The source is an adult who received the AZD1222 COVID-19 vaccine. The chain links TRBV11-2 with TRBJ1-1; no confident D gene assignment can be made. The CDR3 region: CASSPRREFEAFF. The DNA is TGTGCCAGCAGCCCCCGGCGCGAGTTTGAAGCTTTCTTT.